Following are 32 T cell receptor beta chains from one sample sequenced in a study of cytomegalovirus exposure and HLA in healthy donors. Researchers ran the PCR with 60 Vbeta and 13 Jbeta primers. The data were produced by immunoSEQ multiplex PCR, yet TCRdb's version contains in-frame clones alone and is incomplete. The sample has some 60,000 clones; roughly 83% are singletons. Sequenced material: PBMCs. All receptors come from a man in his forties in good health and CMV-seronegative.

The V gene is TRBV7-8, the J gene TRBJ2-1, with D tentatively TRBD2 (7 bases). Trimming shortened V by 5 bases and J by 7 bases, and 18 bases separated the two germline ends. Germline lookup yields CDR1 SGHVS and CDR2 FQNEAQ. CDR3 length: 15 amino acids. The CDR3 DNA reads as TGTGCCAGCAGCCCCTCGTGGGGGGGCGTAAATGAGCAGTTCTTC. Protein sequence: CASSPSWGGVNEQFF.

The chain has TRBV5-1 and TRBJ2-5, with 8 bases identical to TRBD1. The CDR3 has 19 residues. The V and J ends lost 4 bases and 6 bases, in that order; junction bases with no gene match: 23. Germline V lookup: CDR1 SGHRS, CDR2 YFSETQ. CDR3 region: CASSVGQGGPSWGLQTQYF. In DNA, the CDR3 is TGCGCCAGCAGCGTAGGACAGGGAGGCCCCAGTTGGGGCCTCCAGACCCAGTACTTC.

V usage is TRBV4-2 and J usage is TRBJ2-3; TRBD2 matches 11 bases. Germline assignment: CDR1 LGHNA and CDR2 YNFKEQ. This CDR3 region has 16 residues. Trimming took 1 base from V and 1 from J; bases not matched to a gene: 1. In DNA form, the CDR3 reads TGTGCCAGCAGCCAAGTTAGCGGGGGGGGCACAGATACGCAGTATTTT. Translation gives CASSQVSGGGTDTQYF.

The chain couples TRBV7-8 to TRBJ1-4; D unresolved. With 0 bases removed from V and 8 bases from J, the gap between germline ends came to 13 bases. The CDR3 length is 15 residues. Germline-derived CDR1 and CDR2 are SGHVS and FQNEAQ. DNA for the CDR3: TGTGCCAGCAGCTTAGCGTACGGCGGAAACGAAAAACTGTTTTTT. It encodes CASSLAYGGNEKLFF.

The chain has TRBV5-1 and TRBJ1-6, with D possibly being TRBD1 (6 bases). Deletions cut 3 bases from V and 9 bases from J, with 16 bases between. CDR1 and CDR2 from the germline V gene are SGHRS and YFSETQ. This CDR3 is 15 amino acids long. The CDR3 DNA reads as TGCGCCAGCAGCTCAACCGGGGACACACTTTCACCCCTCCACTTT. This translates into CASSSTGDTLSPLHF.

The chain links TRBV28 to TRBJ2-5, with TRBD1 matching 11 bases. J gave up 3 bases and V 5 bases, and 5 bases lay outside the gene matches. Germline-derived CDR1 and CDR2 are MDHEN and SYDVKM. This CDR3 has 15 residues. CDR3 nucleotides: TGTGCCAGCAGTCGGGACAGGGGGATTAAAGAGACCCAGTACTTC. It translates to CASSRDRGIKETQYF.

This chain uses TRBV7-6 with TRBJ2-1; D not resolved. CDR1 SGHVS and CDR2 FNYEAQ come from the germline V gene. The CDR3 is 15 residues long. Trimming shortened V by 5 bases and J by 0 bases, and 11 bases separated the two germline ends. The CDR3 protein is CASSPDSSSYNEQFF. As DNA, the CDR3 is TGTGCCAGCAGCCCCGACTCGAGCTCCTACAATGAGCAGTTCTTC.

The V call is TRBV5-1, the J call TRBJ2-7; 7 bases match TRBD1. The CDR3 is 14 amino acids. With V trimmed by 7 bases and J by 3 bases, 10 bases remained unmatched. Germline CDR1 and CDR2: SGHRS and YFSETQ. CDR3 protein: CASCYNRGDYEQYF. DNA of the CDR3: TGCGCCAGCTGCTATAACAGGGGAGACTACGAGCAGTACTTC.

V is TRBV5-1 and J is TRBJ2-1; D gene unclear. This CDR3 has 13 amino acids. Germline V CDR1 and CDR2: SGHRS, YFSETQ. V was clipped by 0 bases and J by 7 bases, with 8 bases between them. CDR3 loop: CASSLGSVNEQFF. Here the CDR3 DNA reads TGCGCCAGCAGCTTGGGTTCGGTAAATGAGCAGTTCTTC.

The count of this clone is one. V is TRBV6-5 and J is TRBJ2-3; the match to TRBD1 covers 7 bases. CDR3 length: 15 residues. After removal of 7 bases from V and 1 base from J, the junction contained 8 bases not matched to a gene. The germline CDR1 and CDR2 sequences are MNHEY and SVGAGI. CDR3 bases: TGTGCCAGCAAAAACACCGGGACAGGCACAGATACGCAGTATTTT. This translates into CASKNTGTGTDTQYF.

The chain carries TRBV6-5 and TRBJ1-1, with D possibly being TRBD1 (5 bases). Germline CDR1 MNHEY, CDR2 SVGAGI. Trimming pared 8 bases from V and 3 bases from J, leaving 7 bases between. CDR3 length equals 11 residues. The CDR3 DNA follows: TGTGCCAGCCAAGGGGACACTGAAGCTTTCTTT. This translates into CASQGDTEAFF.

J is TRBJ2-4 and V is TRBV6-1; D is uncertain. In germline, CDR1 is MNHNS, CDR2 SASEGT. The CDR3 spans 13 residues. V was trimmed by 5 bases and J by 5 bases, leaving 10 bases between them. The CDR3 sequence: CASSLRQENIQYF. In DNA, the CDR3 is TGTGCCAGCAGTCTACGGCAGGAAAACATTCAGTACTTC.

The chain is built from TRBV7-2 and TRBJ2-7; D gene ambiguous. CDR1 is SGHTA, CDR2 FQGNSA, per germline. V lost 1 base to trimming and J lost 0 bases, with 10 bases between them. The CDR3 consists of 15 residues. CDR3 sequence (DNA): TGTGCCAGCAGCTTAGAAGGTGGCGGCTCCTACGAGCAGTACGTC. Translating gives CASSLEGGGSYEQYV.

For the CDR3, the DNA is TGTGCCAGCAGTGATTTCGATGGTAGAGCGAACACCGGGGAGCTGTTTTTT. It codes for CASSDFDGRANTGELFF. The chain has TRBV6-1 and TRBJ2-2, with unresolved D. Germline CDR1 reads MNHNS; CDR2 reads SASEGT. V lost 3 bases and J lost 0, with 14 bases in between. The CDR3 loop spans 17 amino acids.

The chain has TRBV27 and TRBJ2-1, with D perhaps matching TRBD2 (6 bases). CDR1 MNHEY and CDR2 SMNVEV come from the germline V gene (reference sequence). The CDR3 has 15 residues. V was cut by 6 bases and J by 0 bases, with 12 bases left in between. The CDR3 here is CASRVGLSSYNEQFF. CDR3 sequence (DNA): TGTGCCAGCAGGGTGGGACTCAGCTCCTACAATGAGCAGTTCTTC.

The J gene is TRBJ2-4, the V gene TRBV27, with 8 nucleotides matching TRBD2. V lost 2 bases to trimming and J lost 1 base; unmatched junction nucleotides: 4. The CDR3 is made up of 16 amino acids. Germline loops: CDR1 MNHEY, CDR2 SMNVEV (reference sequence). CDR3 region: CASSLRRGAAKNIQYF. CDR3 nucleotide sequence: TGTGCCAGCAGTTTACGGCGGGGGGCGGCCAAAAACATTCAGTACTTC.

The gene calls are TRBV7-9 and TRBJ1-1; 8 bases are shared with TRBD1. CDR1 SEHNR and CDR2 FQNEAQ come from the germline V gene (reference sequence). V was pared by 2 bases and J by 4 bases, with 9 bases of the junction left unmatched. The CDR3 loop spans 16 amino acids. The CDR3 sequence: CASSLTQGQAATEAFF. The CDR3 nucleotides read TGTGCCAGCAGCTTAACGCAGGGACAGGCAGCCACTGAAGCTTTCTTT.

The CDR3 region is CASSRGDSYEQYV. In DNA, the CDR3 is TGTGCCAGTAGCCGAGGGGACTCCTACGAGCAGTACGTC. V and J are TRBV19 and TRBJ2-7; D assignment may be TRBD1 or TRBD2 (5 bases each). Germline V gene data show CDR1 as LNHDA and CDR2 as SQIVND (reference sequence). V was pared by 6 bases and J by 0 bases, with 9 bases between. This CDR3 contains 13 residues.

V and J are TRBV5-4 and TRBJ2-1, with 9 bases lining up with TRBD1. Trimming cost V 2 bases and J 8 bases; bases outside gene matches: 5. CDR3 length: 14 residues. Germline CDR1 is SGHNT and CDR2 is YYREEE (reference sequence). As DNA, the CDR3 is TGTGCCAGCAGCTTAACAGGGGGCCAGGATGAGCAGTTCTTC. It translates to CASSLTGGQDEQFF.

The CDR3 sequence is CASSPDRIRQYV. CDR3 bases: TGTGCCAGCAGCCCAGACAGGATACGACAGTACGTC. The chain recombines TRBV7-9 with TRBJ2-7, with D perhaps TRBD1 (6 bases). The CDR3 is 12 residues long. Germline values: CDR1 SEHNR, CDR2 FQNEAQ (reference sequence). V was pared by 5 bases and J by 10 bases, with 15 bases between.

This chain links TRBV27 with TRBJ2-1, with 10 bases aligning to TRBD1. V was pared by 1 base and J by 6 bases, with 6 bases of the junction left unmatched. The CDR3 consists of 16 residues. CDR1 is MNHEY, CDR2 SMNVEV, per germline (reference sequence). CDR3 bases: TGTGCCAGCAGTTTATATATCGGGACAGGGGTCAATGAGCAGTTCTTC. Amino acid sequence: CASSLYIGTGVNEQFF.

This chain links TRBV20-1 with TRBJ1-1; D ambiguous. Germline V lookup: CDR1 DFQATT, CDR2 SNEGSKA (reference sequence). This CDR3 has 11 amino acids. Trimming stripped 6 bases from V and 7 bases from J, with 12 bases between. CDR3 loop: CSAYSGSEAFF. In DNA form, the CDR3 reads TGCAGTGCCTACTCGGGGAGTGAAGCTTTCTTT.

CDR3 sequence: CASKSGRSDPGPNYGYTF. CDR3 nucleotides: TGTGCCAGCAAGTCTGGTAGATCTGACCCTGGGCCCAACTATGGCTACACCTTC. The J gene is TRBJ1-2, the V gene TRBV9; D gene ambiguous. This CDR3 comprises 18 residues. The ends were cut back, 6 bases at V and 2 bases at J, with 26 bases in the middle. The germline gives CDR1 SGDLS, CDR2 YYNGEE.

The genes are TRBV9 and TRBJ1-4; TRBD1 might be the D (5 bases). The germline V gene encodes CDR1 SGDLS and CDR2 YYNGEE. The CDR3 extends over 14 amino acids. V lost 3 bases, J lost 6 bases, and 12 bases lay in between. In nucleotides, the CDR3 is TGTGCCAGCAGCGCCGGGACTGCGGATGAAAAACTGTTTTTT. Translation: CASSAGTADEKLFF.

The chain is built from TRBV19 and TRBJ2-7; possible D gene TRBD1, 5 bases. The length of the CDR3 is 12 residues. CDR1 and CDR2 (germline): LNHDA, SQIVND (reference sequence). The V end was cut by 8 bases, the J end by 5 bases, with 13 bases between. CDR3 sequence reads: CASSAGFHEQYF. The CDR3 DNA reads as TGTGCCAGTTCCGCAGGGTTCCACGAGCAGTACTTC.

The chain joins TRBV6-5 to TRBJ1-6; D remains ambiguous. The ends were cut back, 6 bases at V and 5 bases at J, with 11 bases in the middle. Germline-derived CDR1 and CDR2 are MNHEY and SVGAGI. The CDR3 extends over 14 amino acids. CDR3 protein: CASRPTFNNSPLHF. CDR3 bases: TGTGCCAGCAGGCCGACATTTAATAATTCACCCCTCCACTTT.

The rearrangement joins TRBV21-1 to TRBJ2-7; the tabulated D call, TRBD2, remains unverified against the DNA. TRBV21-1 is deemed a pseudogene. The CDR3 sequence is 17 residues long. CDR3 in amino acids: CASTSKGPGSRSYEQYF. The CDR3 nucleotides are TGTGCCAGCACCTCCAAAGGTCCGGGGTCCCGATCCTACGAGCAGTACTTC.

The CDR3 protein is CASSTLPSETQYF. CDR3 in DNA: TGTGCCAGTAGTACCCTTCCTTCCGAGACCCAGTACTTC. The V and J genes are TRBV19 and TRBJ2-5, with D hard to call. CDR1 is LNHDA, CDR2 SQIVND, per germline (reference sequence). The germline V and J ends were trimmed by 4 bases and 5 bases, with 11 bases remaining between them. The CDR3 sequence is 13 residues long.

This clone is a singleton in its sample. This chain's CDR3 is CASSLAPAGGQNIQYF. Here the CDR3 DNA reads TGTGCCAGCAGCTTAGCGCCGGCGGGCGGGCAAAACATTCAGTACTTC. The gene calls are TRBV7-2 and TRBJ2-4; perhaps TRBD2 as D (5 bases). Trimming cost V 0 bases and J 5 bases, with 14 bases left between them. This CDR3 has 16 amino acids. The germline V gene encodes CDR1 SGHTA and CDR2 FQGNSA.

J is TRBJ2-5 and V is TRBV9; D not resolved. Trimming left V 3 bases short and J 2 bases short, with 14 bases between. This CDR3 spans 15 amino acids. CDR1 SGDLS and CDR2 YYNGEE come from the germline V gene. CDR3 bases: TGTGCCAGCAGCGACTCCCCCCGCGGTCAAGAGACCCAGTACTTC. This encodes CASSDSPRGQETQYF.

The V gene is TRBV18, the J gene TRBJ2-5; 8 positions match TRBD1. The CDR3 has 14 residues. Per the germline V gene, CDR1 is KGHSH and CDR2 is LQKENI. V shed 3 bases and J 3 bases; nucleotides not matched to a gene: 3. The CDR3 nucleotides read TGTGCCAGCTCACCCAACAGGGGGGAAGAGACCCAGTACTTC. This encodes CASSPNRGEETQYF.

The J gene is TRBJ2-2, the V gene TRBV6-5; the match to TRBD1 covers 10 bases. The ends lost 4 bases at V and 0 bases at J; junction bases unmatched: 2. Germline CDR1 is MNHEY and CDR2 is SVGAGI. The CDR3 runs 16 residues. CDR3 loop: CASSFGQGANTGELFF. The CDR3, as DNA: TGTGCCAGCAGTTTCGGACAGGGGGCGAACACCGGGGAGCTGTTTTTT.